This T cell receptor beta chain was captured in a study of blood T cell repertoires in COVID-19. Looking at the study overall: Samples taken during acute and convalescent COVID-19 were collected in the United States, Italy and Spain. Sample material is recorded as cDNA or gDNA derived from T cells, B-cell-depleted T cells, or PBMCs.

V gave up 6 bases and J gave up 0 bases, with 6 bases separating them. In germline, CDR1 is MNHNY, CDR2 SVGAGI (reference sequence). This CDR3 has 14 residues. Methods used by the authors: Amplification with reference gene primers provided the estimates of nucleated cell counts. Using immunoSEQ multiplex PCR, the repertoire was profiled, and TCRdb retains in-frame clones only, with some absent. V, J and clone size were drawn from that table, and D and trimming were deduced from the DNA. The sample gives tens of thousands of clones, 88% of which show up once; roughly 5% is in the top ten. The chain joins TRBV6-6 to TRBJ2-6; D is unresolved. This clonotype was sampled from a man in his forties or fifties with active COVID-19. Sequenced material: peripheral blood. The CDR3 bases are TGTGCCAGCAGAAGGAGCTCTGGGGCCAACGTCCTGACTTTC. It specifies CASRRSSGANVLTF.